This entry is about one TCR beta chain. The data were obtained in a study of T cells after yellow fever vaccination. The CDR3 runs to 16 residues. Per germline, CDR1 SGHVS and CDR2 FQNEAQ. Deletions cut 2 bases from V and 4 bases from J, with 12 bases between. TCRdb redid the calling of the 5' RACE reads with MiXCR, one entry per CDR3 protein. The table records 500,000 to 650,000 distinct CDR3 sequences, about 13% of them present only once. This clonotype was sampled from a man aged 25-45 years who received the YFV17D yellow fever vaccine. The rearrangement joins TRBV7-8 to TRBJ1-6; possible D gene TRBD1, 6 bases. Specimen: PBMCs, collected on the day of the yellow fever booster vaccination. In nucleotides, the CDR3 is TGTGCCAGCAGCTTACCCGGACAGCTTTATAATTCACCCCTCCACTTT. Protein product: CASSLPGQLYNSPLHF.